This T cell receptor beta chain was sequenced for a study of cytomegalovirus exposure and HLA in healthy donors. About this clone: Its matching antigen is unknown.

Study observations and caveats: An Asian-associated ancestry cluster reportedly showed fewer N-insertions than the approximately 620-donor mean in a later analysis. CMV serostatus alone was available as immune exposure information. Reports described diagnosis of cytomegalovirus status by the classifier as highly specific and sensitive.

Likely unrecorded immune exposures existed in these nominally healthy donors. Germline-derived CDR1 and CDR2 are KGHSH and LQKENI. The V and J ends lost 1 base and 2 bases respectively, with 9 bases between them. The CDR3 covers 14 residues. Primers: 60 Vbeta forward and 13 Jbeta reverse. Data came from immunoSEQ multiplex PCR; TCRdb stores just in-frame clones and leaves some out. This table has about 93,000 clones, 65% to 85% appearing once. V usage is TRBV18 and J usage is TRBJ2-7, with a possible D match to TRBD1 (5 bases). Sequencing was carried out using PBMCs. The clonotype originates from a man in his fifties in good health and CMV-seronegative. The CDR3 sequence: CASSPRQRPYEQYF. As DNA, the CDR3 is TGTGCCAGCTCACCACGACAGAGACCCTACGAGCAGTACTTC.